The 18 T cell receptor beta chains in this list originate from one sample, sequenced in a study of cytomegalovirus exposure and HLA in healthy donors. Amplification used 60 Vbeta primers and 13 Jbeta primers. The repertoire was sequenced with immunoSEQ multiplex PCR; TCRdb's copy has only in-frame clones and lacks some. The top ten clones hold 5.3% of a sample with 85,000 to 95,000 clones, approximately 80% of them seen once. Material: PBMCs. The receptors derive from a young man in good health and CMV-seropositive.

The chain has TRBV2 and TRBJ2-5, with a tentative D call TRBD2 (6 bases). The germline gives CDR1 SNHLY, CDR2 FYNNEI. V lost 7 bases and J lost 4, with 16 bases in between. The CDR3 runs 14 residues. The CDR3 coding sequence is TGTGCCAGCACTCGGAGGGCCCTCGGAGAGACCCAGTACTTC. Amino acids: CASTRRALGETQYF.

This clone was observed a few times. The chain couples TRBV29-1 to TRBJ1-3; D is ambiguous. The CDR3 is made up of 13 amino acids. Trimming left V 5 bases short and J 2 bases short, with 10 bases between. CDR1 is SQVTM, CDR2 ANQGSEA, per germline. CDR3 in amino acids: CSVSPQAGNTIYF. Written as DNA, the CDR3 is TGCAGCGTTTCCCCTCAGGCTGGAAACACCATATATTTT.

The chain couples TRBV19 to TRBJ1-3, with D uncertain. This CDR3 contains 14 residues. V gave up 5 bases and J gave up 0 bases, with 8 bases separating them. Germline V gives CDR1 LNHDA, CDR2 SQIVND (reference sequence). This CDR3 is CASSLRGSGNTIYF. In DNA, the CDR3 is TGTGCCAGTAGTCTCCGGGGCTCTGGAAACACCATATATTTT.

The gene calls are TRBV6-5 and TRBJ2-7; maybe TRBD1 (6 bases). The CDR3 has 14 residues. Germline loops: CDR1 MNHEY, CDR2 SVGAGI. V was pared by 6 bases and J by 7 bases, with 19 bases between. CDR3: CASSQTGSLGEQYF. In DNA, the CDR3 is TGTGCCAGCAGCCAAACAGGGAGTCTGGGGGAGCAGTACTTC.

The J gene is TRBJ2-3, the V gene TRBV7-9, with 13 bases lining up with TRBD2. This CDR3 is 16 amino acids long. Germline V gene sequence: CDR1 SEHNR, CDR2 FQNEAQ (reference sequence). V lost 6 bases, J lost 4 bases, and 7 bases stayed unmatched. DNA for the CDR3: TGTGCCAGCAGTTTACTAGCGGGGGGGCCCCCAGATACGCAGTATTTT. This gives the protein CASSLLAGGPPDTQYF.

This chain links TRBV6-1 with TRBJ1-5; weak D call: TRBD1 (5 bases). Trimming removed 6 bases at V and 0 bases at J, with 9 bases between. Per the germline V gene, CDR1 is MNHNS and CDR2 is SASEGT. There are 14 residues in the CDR3. The CDR3 sequence: CASSAGNSNQPQHF. The CDR3 DNA reads as TGTGCCAGCAGCGCAGGGAATAGCAATCAGCCCCAGCATTTT.

The V and J genes are TRBV30 and TRBJ2-7; the D gene is possibly TRBD2 (5 bases). In germline, CDR1 is GTSNPN, CDR2 SVGIG (reference sequence). Deletions cut 0 bases from V and 5 bases from J, with 11 bases between. This CDR3 comprises 13 residues. The CDR3 sequence is CAWSVRRLDEQYF. The CDR3 bases are TGTGCCTGGAGTGTGCGGAGGCTCGACGAGCAGTACTTC.

The chain employs TRBV25-1 and TRBJ1-3, with 7 bases matching TRBD1. Germline V CDR1 and CDR2: MGHDK, SYGVNS. The CDR3 consists of 15 residues. With 4 bases clipped from V and 0 bases from J, the junction kept 3 bases outside the gene matches. The CDR3 protein is CASSVGGSSGNTIYF. In DNA, the CDR3 is TGTGCCAGCAGTGTAGGGGGCAGCTCTGGAAACACCATATATTTT. The whole variable domain, remainder taken from reference TRBV25-1 and TRBJ1-3, is EADIYQTPRYLVIGTGKKITLECSQTMGHDKMYWYQQDPGMELHLIHYSYGVNSTEKGDLSSESTVSRIRTEHFPLTLESARPSHTSQYLCASSVGGSSGNTIYFGEGSWLTVV.

In this sample, this clone turned up once. The chain uses TRBV2 and TRBJ2-2, with D tentatively TRBD1 (6 bases). The CDR3 has 15 residues. The V end lost 8 bases, the J end lost 3 bases, and 16 bases lay between the germline ends. CDR1 is SNHLY, CDR2 FYNNEI, per germline. The CDR3 nucleotides read TGTGCCAGCCAACAGGGCCCTTCGGACACCGGGGAGCTGTTTTTT. Protein product: CASQQGPSDTGELFF.

This chain joins TRBV28 and TRBJ1-5; possibly TRBD1 for D (6 bases). From germline, CDR1 is MDHEN and CDR2 SYDVKM. Trimming left V 8 bases short and J 4 bases short, with 18 bases between. This CDR3 has 15 amino acids. The CDR3 reads CASSTTLGTNQPQHF. The CDR3 nucleotides are TGTGCCAGCTCCACCACCCTCGGGACAAATCAGCCCCAGCATTTT.

V gene TRBV11-2 combines with J gene TRBJ2-7, with TRBD2 matching over 7 bases. V shed 3 bases, J shed 11 bases, and the junction held 7 bases outside the gene matches. Germline CDR1 reads SGHAT; CDR2 reads FQNNGV. This CDR3 has 12 residues. The CDR3 region has the DNA TGTGCCAGCAGCTTCCCTAGCGGAGCAAAGTACTTC. Translated, it gives CASSFPSGAKYF.

This chain connects TRBV4-2 to TRBJ2-3; D possibly corresponds to TRBD2 (5 bases). Germline V gene lookup returns CDR1 LGHNA and CDR2 YNFKEQ. Trimming took off 0 bases at V and 5 bases at J, with 18 bases between the two ends. This CDR3 comprises 17 residues. CDR3 sequence: CASSQDRERILRDTQYF. Written as DNA, the CDR3 is TGTGCCAGCAGCCAAGATAGGGAGCGGATTCTAAGAGATACGCAGTATTTT.

About this clone itself: An end of the junction does not agree with germline; a read error may underlie this. V usage is TRBV5-1 and J usage is TRBJ1-6; D not resolved. The CDR3 covers 14 residues. Germline V lookup: CDR1 SGHRS, CDR2 YFSETQ. CDR3 loop: CASRLERGNSPLHF. As DNA, the CDR3 is TGCGCCAGCCGCTTAGAGCGGGGTAATTCACCCCTCCACTTT.

The chain carries TRBV5-1 and TRBJ1-3, with D perhaps matching TRBD1 (5 bases). The length of the CDR3 is 17 residues. Per the germline V gene, CDR1 is SGHRS and CDR2 is YFSETQ. V lost 4 bases and J lost 0, with 17 bases in between. The CDR3 DNA sequence: TGCGCCAGCAGCCCCTACCCAGGGCAAAGCTCTGGAAACACCATATATTTT. This encodes CASSPYPGQSSGNTIYF.

V and J are TRBV5-1 and TRBJ2-7; 8 positions match TRBD1. This CDR3 has 14 amino acids. Germline V lookup: CDR1 SGHRS, CDR2 YFSETQ. The J segment lost 7 bases and the V segment lost 0 bases, leaving 6 bases of the junction unmatched. The CDR3 protein is CASSLAGTGPEQYF. CDR3 nucleotides: TGCGCCAGCAGCTTGGCAGGGACAGGTCCTGAGCAGTACTTC.

The V and J genes are TRBV7-8 and TRBJ2-7; tentatively, D is TRBD1 (5 bases). CDR1 SGHVS and CDR2 FQNEAQ come from the germline V gene. V was trimmed by 1 base and J by 3 bases, leaving 7 bases between them. The CDR3 has 13 amino acids. The CDR3 loop is CASSLGQNYEQYV. The CDR3 DNA is TGTGCCAGCAGCTTAGGACAGAACTACGAGCAGTACGTC.

The chain is built from TRBV6-5 and TRBJ2-7; possible D gene TRBD2, 6 bases. Germline V gene lookup returns CDR1 MNHEY and CDR2 SVGAGI. V lost 6 bases to trimming and J lost 1 base, with 16 bases between them. The CDR3 sequence is 15 residues long. This CDR3 is CASSRSGGFSYEQYF. The CDR3 coding sequence is TGTGCCAGCAGCCGATCCGGAGGGTTTTCCTACGAGCAGTACTTC.

In its sample, this clone was seen a few times. The gene calls are TRBV28 and TRBJ1-3; no clear D gene. This CDR3 comprises 12 residues. Germline loops: CDR1 MDHEN, CDR2 SYDVKM. Trimming removed 4 bases at V and 4 bases at J, with 5 bases between. CDR3 sequence: CASSSGGNTIYF. CDR3 sequence (DNA): TGTGCCAGCAGTTCGGGGGGAAACACCATATATTTT.